This TCR beta chain was identified during a study of blood T cells in healthy people across ages. Study findings and constraints: Among long-lived donors, naive CD4+ cells were more numerous and diversity higher than in aged donors.

The CDR3 consists of 15 residues. Looked up from germline, CDR1 is MNHNY and CDR2 is SVGAGI (reference sequence). V gave up 0 bases and J gave up 9 bases; unmatched junction bases: 6. The second PCR ran roughly 6 to 11 cycles with a sample-barcoded 5' primer and J-beta primers. A template-switch adaptor that had 12 random nucleotides put a tag on each cDNA molecule. TCRdb ran MiXCR on the 5' RACE reads and lists one entry per CDR3 protein. Of approximately 800,000 distinct CDR3 sequences in the sample, 25% were seen once. This clonotype showed up just a few times. Its antigen is still unknown. These data also featured in a second study, about T cells of mothers and their children. This second report adds: Related and unrelated pairs show similar thymic shaping of TCR recombination output.

V gene TRBV6-6 combines with J gene TRBJ2-1; 9 nucleotides agree with TRBD2. Sequences were obtained from blood. This sequence was found in a boy younger than 18 in good health. The CDR3 DNA sequence: TGTGCCAGCAGTTACTCTGGCGGGGGGGCAAGTGAGCAGTTCTTC. Its translation: CASSYSGGGASEQFF.